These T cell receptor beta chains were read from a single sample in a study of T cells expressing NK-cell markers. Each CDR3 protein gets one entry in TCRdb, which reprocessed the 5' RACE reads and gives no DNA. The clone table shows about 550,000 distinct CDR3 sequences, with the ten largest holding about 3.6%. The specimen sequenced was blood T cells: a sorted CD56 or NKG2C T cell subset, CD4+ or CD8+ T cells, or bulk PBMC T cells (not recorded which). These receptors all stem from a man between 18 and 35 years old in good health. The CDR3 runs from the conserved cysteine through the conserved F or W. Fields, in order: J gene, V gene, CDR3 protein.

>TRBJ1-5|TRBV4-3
CASSQVYQNNQPQHF
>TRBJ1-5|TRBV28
CASSLGAAGDQPQHF
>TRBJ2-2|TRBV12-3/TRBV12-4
CASSGYTGELFF
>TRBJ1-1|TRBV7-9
CASSFRQGYNTEAFF
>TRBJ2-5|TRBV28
CASEVQNGPAQYF
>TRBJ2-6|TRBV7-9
CASSSNQVSGANVLTF
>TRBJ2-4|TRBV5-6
CASSHQGKLAKNIQYF
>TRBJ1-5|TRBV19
CASSSRQGSNQPQHF
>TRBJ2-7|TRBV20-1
CSATMLASGIGEQYF
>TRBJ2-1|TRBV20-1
CGKAGASFGEQFF
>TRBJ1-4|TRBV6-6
CASSIIQGTFHEKLFF
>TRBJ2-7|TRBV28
CASSPETGSGYEQYF
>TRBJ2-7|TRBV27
CASSRTGNYEQYF
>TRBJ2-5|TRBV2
CASKSLETQYF
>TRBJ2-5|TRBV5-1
CASSLGATSLETQYF
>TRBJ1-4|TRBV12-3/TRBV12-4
CASSLVGGDEKLFF
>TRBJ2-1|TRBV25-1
CASSEYVGNNEQFF
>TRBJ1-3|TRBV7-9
CASRSTGTGTGNTIYF
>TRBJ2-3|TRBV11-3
CASSPSGIDTQYF
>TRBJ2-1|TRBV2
CASRRDSWSSYNEQFF
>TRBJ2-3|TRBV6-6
CATERTPADTQYF
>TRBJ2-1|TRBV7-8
CASSVTRSSYNEQFF
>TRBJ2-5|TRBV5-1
CASSLSPGEGEETQYF
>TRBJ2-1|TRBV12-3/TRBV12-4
CASRPLLAGGPEFF
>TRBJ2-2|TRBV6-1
CASSSLRTAGELFF
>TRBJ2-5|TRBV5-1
CASGRTIETQYF
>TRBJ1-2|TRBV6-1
CASSEDPGQKSYGYTF
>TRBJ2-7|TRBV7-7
CASSPVGGGEQYF
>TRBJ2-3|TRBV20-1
CSARVGTEPDTQYF
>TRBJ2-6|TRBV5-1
CASSLPDRPSGANVLTF
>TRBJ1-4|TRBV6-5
CASSYKWDLLKLFF
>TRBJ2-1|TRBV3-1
CASSQGGLGNEQFF
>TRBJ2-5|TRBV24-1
CATSDFYGGQETQYF
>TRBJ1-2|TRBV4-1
CASSQDVGGMGYTF
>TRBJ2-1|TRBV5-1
CASSLGDRFGEQFF
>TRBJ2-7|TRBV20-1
CSARDLQRGYEQYF
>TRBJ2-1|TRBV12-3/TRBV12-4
CASSPRTSGNHDEQFF
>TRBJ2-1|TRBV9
CASSVDQTVTEQFF
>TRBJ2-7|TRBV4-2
CASSQDPGIPYEQYF